The source of this TCR beta chain is a study of T-cell reconstitution after alpha-beta-depleted transplantation in children. Unique molecular identifiers featured in how the TCRbeta library was prepared. TCRdb recomputed calls from the PCR reads with MiXCR, one row per CDR3 protein. The sample has around 300,000 distinct CDR3 sequences, around 7.3% seen once. General observations from the study: Surviving thymic progenitors and recipient T cells were the source of high TCRbeta diversity at day 60 in some patients. Newly produced T cells mostly accounted for T-cell counts and diversity one year post-transplant.

There are many counts of this clonotype. What it recognizes is unknown. This material consisted of peripheral blood, taken 360 days after TCRalphabeta/CD19-depleted stem cell transplant. This clonotype was obtained from a female patient aged 2-10 years who had a stem cell transplant for Fanconi anemia, so the T cells may come from the graft donor.

The CDR3 sequence is CASSPRGGGAETQYF. The CDR3 DNA follows: TGCGCCAGCAGCCCCCGGGGAGGGGGCGCGGAGACCCAGTACTTC. This chain links TRBV4-3 with TRBJ2-5, with D tentatively TRBD1 or TRBD2 (7 bases each). Deletions cut 4 bases from V and 5 bases from J, with 17 bases between. Germline CDR1 is LGHNA and CDR2 is YSLEER. The CDR3 totals 15 residues.